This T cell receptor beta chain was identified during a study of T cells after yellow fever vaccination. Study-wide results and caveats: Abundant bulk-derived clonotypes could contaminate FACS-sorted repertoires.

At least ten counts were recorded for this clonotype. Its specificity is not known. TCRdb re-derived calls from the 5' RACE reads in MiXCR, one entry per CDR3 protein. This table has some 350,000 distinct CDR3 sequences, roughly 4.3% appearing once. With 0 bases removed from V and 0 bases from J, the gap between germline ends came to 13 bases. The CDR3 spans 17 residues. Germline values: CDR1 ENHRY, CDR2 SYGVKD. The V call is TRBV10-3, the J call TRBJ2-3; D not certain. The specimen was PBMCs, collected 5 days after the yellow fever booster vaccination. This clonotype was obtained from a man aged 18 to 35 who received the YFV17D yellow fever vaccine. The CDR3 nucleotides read TGTGCCATCAGTGAGTCGAACGGGCCGGCTAGCACAGATACGCAGTATTTT. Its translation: CAISESNGPASTDTQYF.